A selection of T cell receptor beta chains follows, all from one sample in a study of hypomethylating agent response in myelodysplastic syndrome. Profiling relied on immunoSEQ multiplex PCR, and the TCRdb table lists in-frame clones only, not all of them. The table has 1,600 or so clones, about four fifths seen once. The specimen comprised bone marrow, sampled before or after starting hypomethylating agent treatment for myelodysplastic syndrome (not recorded which). These receptors originate from a human donor with myelodysplastic syndrome. Each CDR3 is given with its conserved first and last residue. The order of the fields is J gene, V gene, D gene, clone size, CDR3 DNA, CDR3 protein. The D gene is left open where the match is weak. The size field is filled for only some rows; it gives once, few, many or a size class.

j_gene: TRBJ1-1
v_gene: TRBV30
d_gene: NA
abundance: NA
CDR3nt: TGTGCCTGGGGCTCCACAGGCACTGAAGCTTTCTTT
CDR3aa: CAWGSTGTEAFF

j_gene: TRBJ2-7
v_gene: TRBV4-1
d_gene: NA
abundance: NA
CDR3nt: TGCGCCAGCAGCCAGATTGGACTGATGAGCTCCTACGAGCAGTACTTC
CDR3aa: CASSQIGLMSSYEQYF

j_gene: TRBJ2-1
v_gene: TRBV2
d_gene: TRBD1
abundance: NA
CDR3nt: TGTGCCAGGGACCGGGACAGGGGGCGAATTGAGCAGTTCTTC
CDR3aa: CARDRDRGRIEQFF

j_gene: TRBJ1-5
v_gene: TRBV28
d_gene: TRBD1
abundance: NA
CDR3nt: TGTGCCAGCAGTGATATAGGGACAGGCCTTAATCAGCCCCAGCATTTT
CDR3aa: CASSDIGTGLNQPQHF

j_gene: TRBJ2-1
v_gene: TRBV7-3
d_gene: TRBD2
abundance: NA
CDR3nt: TGTGCCAGCAGCTTACGGGAGGCTGGGAATGAGCAGTTCTTC
CDR3aa: CASSLREAGNEQFF

j_gene: TRBJ1-1
v_gene: TRBV5-1
d_gene: NA
abundance: few
CDR3nt: TGCGCCAGCAGCTTGCAGGGGACCAACACTGAAGCTTTCTTT
CDR3aa: CASSLQGTNTEAFF

j_gene: TRBJ1-2
v_gene: TRBV27
d_gene: TRBD1
abundance: once
CDR3nt: TGTGCCAGCAGACGTCGGGACAGGGTTTATGGCTACACCTTC
CDR3aa: CASRRRDRVYGYTF

j_gene: TRBJ2-1
v_gene: TRBV9
d_gene: NA
abundance: NA
CDR3nt: TGTGCCAGCAGCGCCGCGGGCTGGGGAGATGAGCAGTTCTTC
CDR3aa: CASSAAGWGDEQFF

j_gene: TRBJ1-2
v_gene: TRBV30
d_gene: NA
abundance: NA
CDR3nt: TGTGCCTCATCGACGGGGAACTATGGCTACACCTTC
CDR3aa: CASSTGNYGYTF

j_gene: TRBJ2-7
v_gene: TRBV5-8
d_gene: TRBD2
abundance: once
CDR3nt: TGTGCCAGCAGTTTAGCGGGGAACAATGCCTACGAGCAGTACTTC
CDR3aa: CASSLAGNNAYEQYF

j_gene: TRBJ2-6
v_gene: TRBV30
d_gene: NA
abundance: NA
CDR3nt: TGTGCCTGGAGACAGGTCCCTGGGGCCAACGTCCTGACTTTC
CDR3aa: CAWRQVPGANVLTF

j_gene: TRBJ2-7
v_gene: TRBV5-6
d_gene: NA
abundance: once
CDR3nt: TGTGCCAGCAGCAGGGGAATTCTGAGCTCCTACGAGCAGTACTTC
CDR3aa: CASSRGILSSYEQYF

j_gene: TRBJ1-5
v_gene: TRBV5-1
d_gene: NA
abundance: NA
CDR3nt: TGCGCCAGCAGCTTGGGACCCGATCAGCCCCAGCATTTT
CDR3aa: CASSLGPDQPQHF

j_gene: TRBJ1-1
v_gene: TRBV18
d_gene: NA
abundance: once
CDR3nt: TGTGCCAGCTCACCGTCGGGGGGTTACACTGAAGCTTTCTTT
CDR3aa: CASSPSGGYTEAFF

j_gene: TRBJ2-2
v_gene: TRBV11-2
d_gene: NA
abundance: NA
CDR3nt: TGTGCCAGCAGCGCCGGGGGGCCTAACACCGGGGAGCTGTTTTTT
CDR3aa: CASSAGGPNTGELFF

j_gene: TRBJ2-7
v_gene: TRBV19
d_gene: NA
abundance: NA
CDR3nt: TGTGCCAGTAGTCTAGCCCCGGGACACCTCTACGAGCAGTACTTC
CDR3aa: CASSLAPGHLYEQYF

j_gene: TRBJ1-2
v_gene: TRBV5-1
d_gene: NA
abundance: NA
CDR3nt: TGCGCCAGCAGCAGGAACCAAGCTAACTATGGCTACACCTTC
CDR3aa: CASSRNQANYGYTF

j_gene: TRBJ2-3
v_gene: TRBV4-1
d_gene: TRBD1
abundance: NA
CDR3nt: TGCGCCAGCAGCCGGCCCCTAACAGGAGAGACAGGGGCAAAAGATACGCAGTATTTT
CDR3aa: CASSRPLTGETGAKDTQYF

j_gene: TRBJ2-3
v_gene: TRBV28
d_gene: TRBD2
abundance: once
CDR3nt: TGTGCCAGCAGCCTGTGGACTAGCGGGAGGGCCCCAGATACGCAGTATTTT
CDR3aa: CASSLWTSGRAPDTQYF

j_gene: TRBJ2-7
v_gene: TRBV27
d_gene: NA
abundance: NA
CDR3nt: TGTGCCAGCAGACCGGGAGATTTGTCCTACGAGCAGTACTTC
CDR3aa: CASRPGDLSYEQYF

j_gene: TRBJ1-3
v_gene: TRBV4-1
d_gene: NA
abundance: NA
CDR3nt: TGCGCCAGCAGCCAAGTGAAGAGCTCTGGAAACACCATATATTTT
CDR3aa: CASSQVKSSGNTIYF

j_gene: TRBJ2-7
v_gene: TRBV7-2
d_gene: TRBD1
abundance: NA
CDR3nt: TGTGCCAGCAGACGACAGGGAGACGAGCAGTACTTC
CDR3aa: CASRRQGDEQYF

j_gene: TRBJ2-7
v_gene: TRBV21-1
d_gene: NA
abundance: NA
CDR3nt: TGTGCCAGCAGCAAAGATGTGGCAAAGGGACAGGTCGCCTACGAGCAGTACTTC
CDR3aa: CASSKDVAKGQVAYEQYF

j_gene: TRBJ1-1
v_gene: TRBV2
d_gene: NA
abundance: NA
CDR3nt: TGTGCCAGCAGTGTCGGGGGCGTAGAGTACACTGAAGCTTTCTTT
CDR3aa: CASSVGGVEYTEAFF

j_gene: TRBJ2-1
v_gene: TRBV4-2
d_gene: NA
abundance: NA
CDR3nt: TGTGCCAGCAGCCAAGAATTAGCCCTTAATGAGCAGTTCTTC
CDR3aa: CASSQELALNEQFF

j_gene: TRBJ2-5
v_gene: TRBV4-1
d_gene: NA
abundance: NA
CDR3nt: TGCGCCAGCAGCCTACAGGGCCAAGAGACCCAGTACTTC
CDR3aa: CASSLQGQETQYF

j_gene: TRBJ1-1
v_gene: TRBV19
d_gene: NA
abundance: NA
CDR3nt: TGTGCCAGTAGCCTTGGGGCGGGCGCTGAAGCTTTCTTT
CDR3aa: CASSLGAGAEAFF

j_gene: TRBJ2-2
v_gene: TRBV5-4
d_gene: NA
abundance: NA
CDR3nt: TGTGCCAGCAGTCGACAGTTCGCGAACACCGGGGAGCTGTTTTTT
CDR3aa: CASSRQFANTGELFF

j_gene: TRBJ1-2
v_gene: TRBV7-9
d_gene: NA
abundance: NA
CDR3nt: TGTGCCAGCAGCTTAGGGACCGCCCAGGGCGGCTACACCTTC
CDR3aa: CASSLGTAQGGYTF

j_gene: TRBJ1-1
v_gene: TRBV6-5
d_gene: TRBD1
abundance: NA
CDR3nt: TGTGCCAGCAGTTACCGGACAGGGTGGGAAGCTTTCTTT
CDR3aa: CASSYRTGWEAFF

j_gene: TRBJ2-1
v_gene: TRBV7-9
d_gene: NA
abundance: NA
CDR3nt: TGTGCCAGCAGCTTTCTCGGACCCAGCAATGAGCAGTTCTTC
CDR3aa: CASSFLGPSNEQFF

j_gene: TRBJ2-5
v_gene: TRBV30
d_gene: NA
abundance: NA
CDR3nt: TGTGCCTGGAGTAACAGTCCGGAGACCCAGTACTTC
CDR3aa: CAWSNSPETQYF

j_gene: TRBJ1-6
v_gene: TRBV2
d_gene: TRBD1
abundance: NA
CDR3nt: TGTGCCAGCACCCTCCCGGGACAGTATCTCTCACCCCTCCACTTT
CDR3aa: CASTLPGQYLSPLHF

j_gene: TRBJ1-2
v_gene: TRBV5-1
d_gene: NA
abundance: NA
CDR3nt: TGCGCCAGCAGCCTGGATCTCGGGATTGGCTACACCTTC
CDR3aa: CASSLDLGIGYTF

j_gene: TRBJ2-7
v_gene: TRBV5-1
d_gene: NA
abundance: few
CDR3nt: TGCGCCAGCAGCTTGGTTCCGAGCTCCTACGAGCAGTACTTC
CDR3aa: CASSLVPSSYEQYF

j_gene: TRBJ1-2
v_gene: TRBV5-4
d_gene: TRBD1
abundance: NA
CDR3nt: TGTGCCAGCAGCTTGACTGACAGGGCTCCTGGCTACACCTTC
CDR3aa: CASSLTDRAPGYTF

j_gene: TRBJ2-5
v_gene: TRBV29-1
d_gene: NA
abundance: NA
CDR3nt: TGCAGCGTGTTGGCAGGAGAAGAGACCCAGTACTTC
CDR3aa: CSVLAGEETQYF

j_gene: TRBJ1-6
v_gene: TRBV11-2
d_gene: NA
abundance: NA
CDR3nt: TGTGCCTCCAGCGGGGGATATAATTCACCCCTCCACTTT
CDR3aa: CASSGGYNSPLHF

j_gene: TRBJ1-5
v_gene: TRBV6-1
d_gene: NA
abundance: NA
CDR3nt: TGTGCCAGCAGGTCGGGGGCGGTTGGCAATCAGCCCCAGCATTTT
CDR3aa: CASRSGAVGNQPQHF

j_gene: TRBJ2-3
v_gene: TRBV5-1
d_gene: NA
abundance: NA
CDR3nt: TGCGCCAGCAGCCCCCTCCTTTCGGCGGGGTTGGGGGATACGCAGTATTTT
CDR3aa: CASSPLLSAGLGDTQYF

j_gene: TRBJ1-4
v_gene: TRBV9
d_gene: NA
abundance: NA
CDR3nt: TGTGCCAGCAGCGCGGGAGGACTTAATGAAAAACTGTTTTTT
CDR3aa: CASSAGGLNEKLFF

j_gene: TRBJ2-5
v_gene: TRBV5-6
d_gene: TRBD2
abundance: NA
CDR3nt: TGTGCCAGCAGCTTCTCGGGGGGGCAGGCGCGAGAGACCCAGTACTTC
CDR3aa: CASSFSGGQARETQYF

j_gene: TRBJ2-7
v_gene: TRBV27
d_gene: NA
abundance: NA
CDR3nt: TGTGCCAGCAGTTGGGACGGGCGAACCTACGAGCAGTACTTC
CDR3aa: CASSWDGRTYEQYF

j_gene: TRBJ1-5
v_gene: TRBV19
d_gene: NA
abundance: NA
CDR3nt: TGTGCCAGTAGTATCCGCTCAGGGTCTAAGGATCAGCCCCAGCATTTT
CDR3aa: CASSIRSGSKDQPQHF

j_gene: TRBJ2-3
v_gene: TRBV7-9
d_gene: TRBD2
abundance: NA
CDR3nt: TGTGCCAGCAGCACTAGCGGGGAAGGGGATACGCAGTATTTT
CDR3aa: CASSTSGEGDTQYF

j_gene: TRBJ2-1
v_gene: TRBV10-3
d_gene: TRBD2
abundance: NA
CDR3nt: TGTGCCAGCTCCTCTAGCGGGAACTCCTACAATGAGCAGTTCTTC
CDR3aa: CASSSSGNSYNEQFF

j_gene: TRBJ1-1
v_gene: TRBV19
d_gene: NA
abundance: once
CDR3nt: TGTGCCAGTAGCCGCCGGGAGGCTGATCAAGCTTTCTTT
CDR3aa: CASSRREADQAFF

j_gene: TRBJ1-2
v_gene: TRBV19
d_gene: NA
abundance: once
CDR3nt: TGTGCCAGTAGTATAGCCGTGTACTATGGCTACACCTTC
CDR3aa: CASSIAVYYGYTF

j_gene: TRBJ2-1
v_gene: TRBV15
d_gene: NA
abundance: NA
CDR3nt: TGTGCCACCAGCAGAGAAGGGGACTCTCAGTGGTATGAGCAGTTCTTC
CDR3aa: CATSREGDSQWYEQFF

j_gene: TRBJ2-7
v_gene: TRBV27
d_gene: NA
abundance: NA
CDR3nt: TGTGCCAGCAGTCGGGGGACTTTCCCTTACGAGCAGTACTTC
CDR3aa: CASSRGTFPYEQYF

j_gene: TRBJ1-2
v_gene: TRBV2
d_gene: TRBD1
abundance: NA
CDR3nt: TGTGCCAGCACGGGACAGGCCGCTAACTATGGCTACACCTTC
CDR3aa: CASTGQAANYGYTF

j_gene: TRBJ1-1
v_gene: TRBV6-9
d_gene: NA
abundance: NA
CDR3nt: TGTGCCAGCAGTATCCAAGAGAGCACTGAAGCTTTCTTT
CDR3aa: CASSIQESTEAFF

j_gene: TRBJ1-2
v_gene: TRBV5-1
d_gene: TRBD1
abundance: NA
CDR3nt: TGCGCCAGCAGCTTGGCCTCTACAGGGGAGGGCTATGGCTACACCTTC
CDR3aa: CASSLASTGEGYGYTF

j_gene: TRBJ2-2
v_gene: TRBV7-3
d_gene: NA
abundance: NA
CDR3nt: TGTGCCAGCAGCTTGGCAGCGAACACCGGGGAGCTGTTTTTT
CDR3aa: CASSLAANTGELFF

j_gene: TRBJ2-1
v_gene: TRBV11-2
d_gene: TRBD1
abundance: NA
CDR3nt: TGTGCCAGCAGCTCCGGACAGGGGAATTCACAGTTCTTC
CDR3aa: CASSSGQGNSQFF

j_gene: TRBJ2-2
v_gene: TRBV19
d_gene: TRBD2
abundance: NA
CDR3nt: TGTGCCAGTAGTATCCCCCTGGGGGGGGGCACCGGGGAGCTGTTTTTT
CDR3aa: CASSIPLGGGTGELFF